This entry features one T cell receptor (beta chain) sequence. Its antigen is unidentified. Patients aged 18 to 65 had newly diagnosed hyperthyroidism of under 2 months' duration. Amplified TCR beta CDR3 regions came from RNA transcripts. The HTBI primer set served for first-round RT-PCR of the TCR CDR3. MiXCR, run by TCRdb on the multiplex PCR reads, gives a single entry per CDR3 protein. This table has 300,000 to 450,000 distinct CDR3 sequences, 25% appearing once. The germline CDR1 and CDR2 sequences are SGDLS and YYNGEE. The CDR3 is 13 amino acids. Trimming left V 4 bases short and J 3 bases short, with 11 bases between. These data originate in a study of T cells in Graves' hyperthyroidism and ophthalmopathy. Study summary: Peripheral blood was taken when the disease was first diagnosed, before any treatment began.

General observations from the study: A model of 13 V-J features distinguished ophthalmopathy from stable hyperthyroidism.

The sample comprised blood. The clonotype originates from a man aged 45-65 years with Graves' hyperthyroidism. The chain uses TRBV9 and TRBJ2-7; no firm D call. CDR3 bases: TGTGCCAGCAGCAGGTCCCAGGACTACGAGCAGTACTTC. Translated: CASSRSQDYEQYF.